What follows describes a single T cell receptor (beta chain). Its antigen is unknown. The sample originates from a study of cytomegalovirus exposure and HLA in healthy donors. Whole-study results and caveats: A later analysis linked 15,000 to 20,000 TCR beta sequences to HLA alleles at 0.05 false discovery rate.

The trim removed 5 bases at V and 4 bases at J, leaving 12 bases unmatched. This CDR3 comprises 17 residues. CDR1 and CDR2 (germline): MNHEY, SMNVEV (reference sequence). Primers for the PCR totalled 60 Vbeta and 13 Jbeta. TCRdb's copy holds only in-frame clones and misses some; the assay was immunoSEQ multiplex PCR. The table shows approximately 150,000 clones, with about 75% occurring only once. The sample taken for sequencing was PBMCs. This TCR came from a man aged 40-50 years in good health and CMV-seropositive. The V call is TRBV27, the J call TRBJ2-5; 11 nucleotides agree with TRBD2. As DNA, the CDR3 is TGTGCCAGCAGTCCCCCCGTACTAGCGGGAGAAGGAGAGACCCAGTACTTC. It specifies CASSPPVLAGEGETQYF.